One TCR beta chain is described in this entry. Germline V gene lookup returns CDR1 SGHTA and CDR2 FQGNSA. The CDR3 consists of 17 residues. J lost 1 base, V lost 3 bases, and 9 bases had no gene match. This record comes from a study of radiation and T cells in renal cell carcinoma. As for time point: blood 2 weeks post-SBRT. Treatment: 15 Gy SBRT to primary tumor, nephrectomy 4 weeks later. Radiation-treated patients gave blood at baseline, week 2 and week 4. Method: immunoSEQ multiplex PCR; TCRdb's copy keeps in-frame clones and lacks some. The data contain some 26,000 clones, 65% to 85% of them singletons.

Sample: blood, taken from a patient whose treatment included radiotherapy and nephrectomy. This chain links TRBV7-2 with TRBJ2-3; TRBD2 matches at 8 bases. The TCR was taken from a man in his 60s with renal cell carcinoma. The CDR3 here is CASSFGASGSRTDTQYF. CDR3 DNA sequence: TGTGCCAGCAGCTTCGGGGCCAGCGGGAGCCGCACAGATACGCAGTATTTT.